This is a list of T cell receptor beta chains from one sample in a study of CD8 T cells in Susac syndrome. MiXCR was run by TCRdb on the immunoSEQ multiplex PCR reads, yielding one entry per CDR3 protein. The table records under 200,000 distinct CDR3 sequences, roughly 91% of them present only once. The sequencing input was CD4+ T cells from PBMCs. These receptors all stem from a human donor with Susac syndrome. Each CDR3 is given with its conserved first and last residue. A D gene is named only where the DNA matches it firmly. Clone size is stated in some rows and not others, as once, few, many or a class when expanded.

v_gene: TRBV20-1; abundance: .; len: 13; j_gene: TRBJ1-2; d_gene: .; CDR3nt: TGCAGTGCTAGAATCGACAGTAACTATGGCTACACCTTC; CDR3aa: CSARIDSNYGYTF
v_gene: TRBV27; abundance: once; len: 15; j_gene: TRBJ2-3; d_gene: TRBD2; CDR3nt: TGTGCCAGCAGTTCTGTTGGGGCGGGAGCAGATACGCAGTATTTT; CDR3aa: CASSSVGAGADTQYF
v_gene: TRBV5-1; abundance: .; len: 12; j_gene: TRBJ1-1; d_gene: TRBD1; CDR3nt: TGCGCCAGCAGCATGGACAGGGGAGAAGCTTTCTTT; CDR3aa: CASSMDRGEAFF
v_gene: TRBV7-7; abundance: few; len: 14; j_gene: TRBJ2-7; d_gene: TRBD1; CDR3nt: TGTGCTAGCAGCCCAGGGCAGGGGGCGGGTGAGCAGTACTTC; CDR3aa: CASSPGQGAGEQYF
v_gene: TRBV2; abundance: .; len: 12; j_gene: TRBJ1-1; d_gene: .; CDR3nt: TGTGCCAGCGGGCGCATGAACACTGAAGCTTTCTTT; CDR3aa: CASGRMNTEAFF
v_gene: TRBV15; abundance: .; len: 17; j_gene: TRBJ1-5; d_gene: TRBD1; CDR3nt: TGTGCCACCAGCAGAAAGCGAGCGACAGGGTGGGCGCAGCCCCAGCATTTT; CDR3aa: CATSRKRATGWAQPQHF
v_gene: TRBV12-3/TRBV12-4; abundance: .; len: 17; j_gene: TRBJ2-1; d_gene: TRBD2; CDR3nt: TGTGCCAGCAGTCCGCGGACTAGCGGGGGGGCATTGTATGAGCAGTTCTTC; CDR3aa: CASSPRTSGGALYEQFF
v_gene: TRBV15; abundance: .; len: 15; j_gene: TRBJ1-6; d_gene: .; CDR3nt: TGTGCCACCAGCAGAGATTGGGACTCTAATTCACCCCTCCACTTT; CDR3aa: CATSRDWDSNSPLHF
v_gene: TRBV16; abundance: .; len: 14; j_gene: TRBJ1-2; d_gene: .; CDR3nt: TGTGCCAGCAGCCAATCGAGAGAGACTCGGGGCTACACCTTC; CDR3aa: CASSQSRETRGYTF
v_gene: TRBV5-1; abundance: .; len: 14; j_gene: TRBJ2-2; d_gene: TRBD2; CDR3nt: TGCGCCAGCAGCGGAACTAGCGGGACCGGGGAGCTGTTTTTT; CDR3aa: CASSGTSGTGELFF
v_gene: TRBV7-3; abundance: .; len: 15; j_gene: TRBJ2-1; d_gene: .; CDR3nt: TGTGCCAGCAGCTTAATAGGCCATGAAAACGATGAGCAGTTCTTC; CDR3aa: CASSLIGHENDEQFF